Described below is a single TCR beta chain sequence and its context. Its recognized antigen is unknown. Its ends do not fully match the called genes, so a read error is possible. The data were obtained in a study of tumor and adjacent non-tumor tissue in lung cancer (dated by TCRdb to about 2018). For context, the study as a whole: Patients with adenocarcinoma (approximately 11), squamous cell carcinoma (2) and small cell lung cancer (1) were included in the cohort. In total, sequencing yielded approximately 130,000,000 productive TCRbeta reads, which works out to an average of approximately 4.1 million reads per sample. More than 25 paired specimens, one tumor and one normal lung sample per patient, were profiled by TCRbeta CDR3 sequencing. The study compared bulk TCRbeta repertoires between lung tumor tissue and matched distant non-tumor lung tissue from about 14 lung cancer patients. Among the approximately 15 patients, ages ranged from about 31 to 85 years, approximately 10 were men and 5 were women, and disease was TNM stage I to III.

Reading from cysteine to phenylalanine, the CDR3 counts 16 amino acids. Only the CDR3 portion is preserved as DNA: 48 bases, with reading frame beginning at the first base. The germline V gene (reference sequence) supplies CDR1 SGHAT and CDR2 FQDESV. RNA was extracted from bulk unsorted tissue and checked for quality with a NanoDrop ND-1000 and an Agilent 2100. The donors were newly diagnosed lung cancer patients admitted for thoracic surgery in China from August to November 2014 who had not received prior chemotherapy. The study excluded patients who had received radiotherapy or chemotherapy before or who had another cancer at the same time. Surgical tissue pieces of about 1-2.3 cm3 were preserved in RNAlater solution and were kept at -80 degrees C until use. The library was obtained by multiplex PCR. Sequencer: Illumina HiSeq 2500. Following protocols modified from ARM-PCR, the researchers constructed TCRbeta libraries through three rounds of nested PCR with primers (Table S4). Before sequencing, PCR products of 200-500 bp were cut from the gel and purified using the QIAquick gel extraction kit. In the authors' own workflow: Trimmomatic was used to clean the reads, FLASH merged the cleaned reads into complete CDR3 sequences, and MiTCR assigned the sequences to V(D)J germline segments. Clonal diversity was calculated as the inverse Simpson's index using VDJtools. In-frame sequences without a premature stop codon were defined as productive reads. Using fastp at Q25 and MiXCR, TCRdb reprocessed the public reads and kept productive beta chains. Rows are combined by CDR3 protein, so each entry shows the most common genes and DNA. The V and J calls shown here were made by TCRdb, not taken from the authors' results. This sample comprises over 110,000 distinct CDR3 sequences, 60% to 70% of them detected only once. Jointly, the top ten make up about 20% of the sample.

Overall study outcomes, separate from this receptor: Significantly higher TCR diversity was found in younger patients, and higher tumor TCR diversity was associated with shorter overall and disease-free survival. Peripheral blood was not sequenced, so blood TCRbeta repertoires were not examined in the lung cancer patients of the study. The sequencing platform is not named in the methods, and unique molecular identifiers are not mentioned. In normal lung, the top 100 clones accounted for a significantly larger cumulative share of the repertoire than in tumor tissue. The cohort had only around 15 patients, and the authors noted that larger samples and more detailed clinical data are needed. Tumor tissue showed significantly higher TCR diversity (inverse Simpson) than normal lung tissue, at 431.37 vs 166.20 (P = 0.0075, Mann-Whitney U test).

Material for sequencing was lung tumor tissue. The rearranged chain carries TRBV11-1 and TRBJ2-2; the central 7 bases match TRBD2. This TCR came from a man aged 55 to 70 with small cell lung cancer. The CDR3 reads CASSLGGYEGTGKLFF. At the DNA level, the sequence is TGTGCCAGCAGCTTGGGGGGGTACGAGGGGACCGGGAAGCTGTTTTTT.